These T cell receptor beta chains were read from a single sample in a study of cytomegalovirus exposure and HLA in healthy donors. Here immunoSEQ multiplex PCR was the method, and the copy in TCRdb shows in-frame clones only, minus some. The sample shows 130,000 to 150,000 clones, around a tenth of them seen only once. Sequencing was done on a sample of PBMCs. The receptors shown here come from a male donor in good health and CMV-seronegative. Both conserved end residues are part of each CDR3. Each record gives: V gene, clone size, J gene, D gene, CDR3 DNA, CDR3 protein. The D gene is left open where the match is weak. Not every row has a clone size; where given, it reads once, few, many or a size class.

V: TRBV19
size: few
J: TRBJ1-6
D: -
DNA: TGTGCCAGTTCCCCTGGGAGGGGTCGGTCCTATAATTCACCCCTCCACTTT
CDR3: CASSPGRGRSYNSPLHF

V: TRBV4-1
size: few
J: TRBJ2-5
D: TRBD2
DNA: TGCGCCAGCAGCCAGAGACTAGCGGAAGAGACCCAGTACTTC
CDR3: CASSQRLAEETQYF

V: TRBV1
size: few
J: TRBJ1-2
D: -
DNA: TGCACCAGCAGCCCCCCCAGAGGCAGGGATGGGAAGTATGGCTACACCTTC
CDR3: CTSSPPRGRDGKYGYTF

V: TRBV29-1
size: few
J: TRBJ2-1
D: TRBD2
DNA: TGCAGCGTTGAAGCCCAACTAGCGGGGGTGCCGGACGAGCAGTTCTTC
CDR3: CSVEAQLAGVPDEQFF

V: TRBV5-6
size: -
J: TRBJ1-4
D: -
DNA: TGTGCCAGCAGCTTGATCCGGGGTAGGGAAAAACTGTTTTTT
CDR3: CASSLIRGREKLFF

V: TRBV28
size: few
J: TRBJ2-7
D: TRBD2
DNA: TGTGCCAGCAGTGGGACTAGCGGAGGCTCCTACGAGCAGTACTTC
CDR3: CASSGTSGGSYEQYF

V: TRBV7-2
size: -
J: TRBJ2-7
D: -
DNA: TGTGCCAGCAGCTTACTCGGAGTTCGGACAGCCCCCTCCTACGAGCAGTACTTC
CDR3: CASSLLGVRTAPSYEQYF

V: TRBV19
size: -
J: TRBJ2-1
D: TRBD2
DNA: TGTGCCAGTAGAGAGTCGGCTAGCGGGAGATCAAACAATGAGCAGTTCTTC
CDR3: CASRESASGRSNNEQFF

V: TRBV5-1
size: few
J: TRBJ1-5
D: -
DNA: TGCGCCAGCAGCTTGGCCCCTGTCAGTCAACATCAGCCCCAGCATTTT
CDR3: CASSLAPVSQHQPQHF

V: TRBV18
size: few
J: TRBJ1-5
D: -
DNA: TGTGCCAGCTCACCTCAGGGGAAGGGGCAGCCCCAGCATTTT
CDR3: CASSPQGKGQPQHF

V: TRBV5-6
size: few
J: TRBJ1-1
D: -
DNA: TGTGCCAGCAGCTTAGGGTGGCGGGGCACTGAAGCTTTCTTT
CDR3: CASSLGWRGTEAFF

V: TRBV7-9
size: -
J: TRBJ2-1
D: TRBD2
DNA: TGTGCCAGCAAGCGGGGGGCGCCCTCCTACAATGAGCAGTTCTTC
CDR3: CASKRGAPSYNEQFF

V: TRBV5-6
size: few
J: TRBJ2-2
D: -
DNA: TGTGCCAGCACCATTAACCTTTTGAGGCAGAACACCGGGGAGCTGTTTTTT
CDR3: CASTINLLRQNTGELFF

V: TRBV7-2
size: -
J: TRBJ2-1
D: TRBD2
DNA: TGTGCCAGCATCCGACTAGCGGGGGGCTACAATGAGCAGTTCTTC
CDR3: CASIRLAGGYNEQFF

V: TRBV10-3
size: few
J: TRBJ1-4
D: TRBD1
DNA: TGTGCCATCAGTGAGTCGGAGGACAGGGCGAATGAAAAACTGTTTTTT
CDR3: CAISESEDRANEKLFF

V: TRBV6-1
size: few
J: TRBJ2-6
D: TRBD1
DNA: TGTGCCAGCAGTGAGCGGCGACAGGGTGCTGGGGCCAACGTCCTGACTTTC
CDR3: CASSERRQGAGANVLTF

V: TRBV28
size: -
J: TRBJ1-5
D: -
DNA: TGTGCCAGCAGTCCCCGACAGATAGATCAGCCCCAGCATTTT
CDR3: CASSPRQIDQPQHF

V: TRBV10-3
size: -
J: TRBJ1-4
D: -
DNA: TGTGCCATCAGCGATCCGACAGCAGGCGAAAATGAAAAACTGTTTTTT
CDR3: CAISDPTAGENEKLFF

V: TRBV7-2
size: -
J: TRBJ1-1
D: -
DNA: TGTGCCAGCAGCCCGGAGGCCAGAGGAGAAGCTTTCTTT
CDR3: CASSPEARGEAFF

V: TRBV30
size: -
J: TRBJ1-5
D: TRBD1
DNA: TGTGCCTGGAGTGCCGACAGGGGCAATCAGCCCCAGCATTTT
CDR3: CAWSADRGNQPQHF

V: TRBV27
size: few
J: TRBJ1-1
D: TRBD1
DNA: TGTGCCAGCAGTTTATCGACAGGGCTAAACACTGAAGCTTTCTTT
CDR3: CASSLSTGLNTEAFF

V: TRBV4-2
size: few
J: TRBJ2-7
D: TRBD2
DNA: TGTGCCAGCAGCCAAGATCCACCTTTGAGTAGCGGGGGGCCGCACGAGCAGTACTTC
CDR3: CASSQDPPLSSGGPHEQYF

V: TRBV4-1
size: -
J: TRBJ2-1
D: -
DNA: TGCGCCAGCAGCCAACAGACAGAAAACTACAATGAGCAGTTCTTC
CDR3: CASSQQTENYNEQFF

V: TRBV28
size: -
J: TRBJ1-4
D: -
DNA: TGTGCCAGCACCTCGGGGGGGGCTGGAAAACTGTTTTTT
CDR3: CASTSGGAGKLFF

V: TRBV14
size: few
J: TRBJ1-2
D: TRBD1
DNA: TGTGCCAGCAGCCAAGATCGAACAGGGGCCGTCTATGGCTACACCTTC
CDR3: CASSQDRTGAVYGYTF

V: TRBV6-1
size: few
J: TRBJ2-7
D: TRBD1
DNA: TGTGCCAGCAGTGACCTGTCCCGGGACAGGGAGCAGTACTTC
CDR3: CASSDLSRDREQYF

V: TRBV7-9
size: few
J: TRBJ1-2
D: TRBD1
DNA: TGTGCCAGCAGCTCCAAACAGGGGGTGGACTATGGCTACACCTTC
CDR3: CASSSKQGVDYGYTF

V: TRBV29-1
size: few
J: TRBJ2-7
D: -
DNA: TGCAGCGTTGTACCCCAGGGGAAGGGGTACGAGCAGTACTTC
CDR3: CSVVPQGKGYEQYF

V: TRBV4-1
size: -
J: TRBJ1-2
D: -
DNA: TGCGCCAGCAGCCAAGCAGGGATCTATGGCTACACCTTC
CDR3: CASSQAGIYGYTF

V: TRBV28
size: few
J: TRBJ1-1
D: -
DNA: TGTGCCAGCAGTGGGAGCTTTCCTGAAGCTTTCTTT
CDR3: CASSGSFPEAFF

V: TRBV29-1
size: few
J: TRBJ2-1
D: TRBD2
DNA: TGCAGCGACACACTAGCGGGAGGGCCGAAGCAGTTCTTC
CDR3: CSDTLAGGPKQFF

V: TRBV19
size: -
J: TRBJ2-7
D: -
DNA: TGTGCCAGTAGTATCCTCCCCACGGGGGTGGGCTCCTACGAGCAGTACTTC
CDR3: CASSILPTGVGSYEQYF

V: TRBV7-2
size: -
J: TRBJ2-5
D: -
DNA: TGTGCCAGCAGCCCCTACAGGGATTTGGAGACCCAGTACTTC
CDR3: CASSPYRDLETQYF

V: TRBV28
size: few
J: TRBJ2-7
D: -
DNA: TGTGCCAGCAGTTCGGGGTACGAGCAGTACTTC
CDR3: CASSSGYEQYF

V: TRBV7-2
size: -
J: TRBJ2-4
D: TRBD2
DNA: TGTGCCAGCAGCCTAGGACTAGCGGGGGGCATTCAGTACTTC
CDR3: CASSLGLAGGIQYF

V: TRBV27
size: few
J: TRBJ2-2
D: TRBD1
DNA: TGTGCCAGCACCTTCGGGACAGGGGTAACCGGGGAGCTGTTTTTT
CDR3: CASTFGTGVTGELFF